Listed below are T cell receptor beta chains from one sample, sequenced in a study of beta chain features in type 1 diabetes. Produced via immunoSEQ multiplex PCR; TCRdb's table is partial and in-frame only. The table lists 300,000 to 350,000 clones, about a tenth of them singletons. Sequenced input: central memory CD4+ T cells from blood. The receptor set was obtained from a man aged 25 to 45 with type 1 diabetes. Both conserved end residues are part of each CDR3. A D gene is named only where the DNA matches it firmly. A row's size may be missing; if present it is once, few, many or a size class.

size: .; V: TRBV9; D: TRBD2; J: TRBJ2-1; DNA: TGTGCCAGCAGAGCGGGGGCCCAAAGAGACAATGAGCAGTTCTTC; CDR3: CASRAGAQRDNEQFF
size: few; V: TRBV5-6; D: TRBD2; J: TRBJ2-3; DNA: TGTGCCAGCAGCTTGGGACTAGCGCTCACAGATACGCAGTATTTT; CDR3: CASSLGLALTDTQYF
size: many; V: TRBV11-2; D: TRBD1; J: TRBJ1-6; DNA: TGTGCCAGCAGCTTTTGGCAGGGGGATTCACCCCTCCACTTT; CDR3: CASSFWQGDSPLHF
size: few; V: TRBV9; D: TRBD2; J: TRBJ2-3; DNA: TGTGCCAGCAGCGCCCGCAACCTTGGACTAGCGGGGGACACAGATACGCAGTATTTT; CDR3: CASSARNLGLAGDTDTQYF
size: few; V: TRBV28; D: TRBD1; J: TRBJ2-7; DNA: TGTGCCAGCAGTTCAGGACAGGATACCTACGAGCAGTACTTC; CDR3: CASSSGQDTYEQYF
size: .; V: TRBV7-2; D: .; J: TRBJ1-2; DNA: TGTGCCAGCAGCTTCGGAACTAACTATGGCTACACCTTC; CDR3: CASSFGTNYGYTF
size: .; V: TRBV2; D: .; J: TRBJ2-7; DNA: TGTGCCAGCCGAGACAGGACGGATACCTACGAGCAGTACTTC; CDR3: CASRDRTDTYEQYF
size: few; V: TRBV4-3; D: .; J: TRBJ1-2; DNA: TGCGCCAGCAGCCAAGATTTGGATTATGGCTACACCTTC; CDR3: CASSQDLDYGYTF
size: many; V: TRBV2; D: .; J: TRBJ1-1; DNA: TGTGCCAGCATAGGGGACGTGAACACTGAAGCTTTCTTT; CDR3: CASIGDVNTEAFF
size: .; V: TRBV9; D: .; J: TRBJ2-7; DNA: TGTGCCAGCAGCGTAGCTTTTCAGGGCGCGTCCTACGAGCAGTACTTC; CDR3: CASSVAFQGASYEQYF
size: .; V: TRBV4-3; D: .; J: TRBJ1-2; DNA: TGCGCCAGCAGCCAAGGTTCCAGGGGTGGCTACACCTTC; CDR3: CASSQGSRGGYTF
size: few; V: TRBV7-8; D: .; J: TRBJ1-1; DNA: TGTGCCAGCAGCGGGGCAGTCAACACTGAAGCTTTCTTT; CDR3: CASSGAVNTEAFF
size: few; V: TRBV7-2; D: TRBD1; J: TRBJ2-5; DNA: TGTGCCAGCAGCTTAAGACAGGGGGAGACCCAGTACTTC; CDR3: CASSLRQGETQYF
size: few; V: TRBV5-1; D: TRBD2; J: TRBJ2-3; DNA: TGCGCCAGCGGACTAGCGGGACCAGATACGCAGTATTTT; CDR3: CASGLAGPDTQYF
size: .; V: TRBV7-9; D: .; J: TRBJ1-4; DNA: TGTGCCAGCAGCTTGGACAGCCTGCCTAATGAAAAACTGTTTTTT; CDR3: CASSLDSLPNEKLFF
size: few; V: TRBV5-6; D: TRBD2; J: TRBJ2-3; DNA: TGTGCCAGCAGCCGAGTAGCGGGGTTGGCCCCCCAGTATTTT; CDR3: CASSRVAGLAPQYF